One T cell receptor beta chain is described in this entry. Its antigen is undetermined. A read error may be the cause here, since a much bigger clone is one base away. This sample was included in a study of blood T cells in healthy people across ages. Findings of the study overall: Whereas aged donors had fewer naive CD4+ cells, long-lived donors had more of them and higher diversity.

For the second PCR, which ran for roughly 6 to 12 cycles, a sample-barcoded 5' primer and a J-beta primer mix were used. Each cDNA molecule received a tag from a template-switch adaptor that had 12 random nucleotides. Any given sample supplied a minimum of 2.5 million CDR3-containing paired-end reads. A single record per CDR3 protein comes from TCRdb applying MiXCR to the 5' RACE reads. Of about 640,000 distinct CDR3 sequences listed, about 30% are singletons. The CDR3 sequence is 15 residues long. Per germline, CDR1 SGHTA and CDR2 FQGNSA. This clonotype was sampled from a woman older than 75 in good health. Source material: blood. V is TRBV7-2 and J is TRBJ1-5, with a tentative D call TRBD1 (5 bases). The CDR3 nucleotides read TGTGCCAGCAGCTTAGTGGGGGGTGGCAATCTGCCCCAGCATTTT. Protein: CASSLVGGGNLPQHF.